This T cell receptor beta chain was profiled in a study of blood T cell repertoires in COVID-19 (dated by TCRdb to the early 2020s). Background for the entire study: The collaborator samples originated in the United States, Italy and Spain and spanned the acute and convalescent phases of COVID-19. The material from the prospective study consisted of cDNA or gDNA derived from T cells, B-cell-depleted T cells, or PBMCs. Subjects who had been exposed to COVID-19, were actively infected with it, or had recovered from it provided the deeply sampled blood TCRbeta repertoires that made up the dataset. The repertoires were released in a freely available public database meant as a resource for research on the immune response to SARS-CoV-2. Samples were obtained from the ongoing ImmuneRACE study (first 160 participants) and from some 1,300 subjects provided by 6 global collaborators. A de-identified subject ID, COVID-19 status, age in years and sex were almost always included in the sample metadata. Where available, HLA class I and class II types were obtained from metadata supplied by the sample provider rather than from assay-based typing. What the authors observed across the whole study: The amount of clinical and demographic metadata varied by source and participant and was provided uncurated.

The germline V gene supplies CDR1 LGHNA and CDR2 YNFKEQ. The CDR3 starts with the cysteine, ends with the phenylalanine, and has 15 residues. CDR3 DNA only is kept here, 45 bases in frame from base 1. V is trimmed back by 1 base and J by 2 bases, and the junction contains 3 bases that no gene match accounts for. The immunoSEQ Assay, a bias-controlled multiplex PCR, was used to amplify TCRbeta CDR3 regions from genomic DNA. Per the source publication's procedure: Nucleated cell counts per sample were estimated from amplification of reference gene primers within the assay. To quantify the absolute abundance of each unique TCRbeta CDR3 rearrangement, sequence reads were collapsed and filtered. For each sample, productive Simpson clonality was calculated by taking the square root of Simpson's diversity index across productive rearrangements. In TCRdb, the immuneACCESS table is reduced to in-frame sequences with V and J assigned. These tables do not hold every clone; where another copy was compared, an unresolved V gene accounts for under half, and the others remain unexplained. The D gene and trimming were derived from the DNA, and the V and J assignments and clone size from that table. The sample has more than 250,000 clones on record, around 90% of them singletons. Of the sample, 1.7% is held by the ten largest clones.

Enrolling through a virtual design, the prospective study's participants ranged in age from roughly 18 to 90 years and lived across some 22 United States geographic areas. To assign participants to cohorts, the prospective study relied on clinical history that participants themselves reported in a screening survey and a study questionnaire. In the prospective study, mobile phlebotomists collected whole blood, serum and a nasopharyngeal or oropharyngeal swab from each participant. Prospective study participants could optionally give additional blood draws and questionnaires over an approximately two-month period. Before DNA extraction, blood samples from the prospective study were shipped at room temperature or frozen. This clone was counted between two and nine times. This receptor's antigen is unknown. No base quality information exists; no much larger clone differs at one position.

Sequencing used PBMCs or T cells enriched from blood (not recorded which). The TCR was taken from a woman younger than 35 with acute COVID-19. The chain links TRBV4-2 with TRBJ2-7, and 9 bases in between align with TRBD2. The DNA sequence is TGTGCCAGCAGCCAAGTGGGCGGGAGGGCCTACGAGCAGTACTTC. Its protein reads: CASSQVGGRAYEQYF.